Detailed here is one T cell receptor beta chain. These data come from a study of blood T cell repertoires in COVID-19. TCRdb keeps only in-frame clones here, not all; method: immunoSEQ multiplex PCR. The table records 150,000 or so clones, approximately 86% of them present only once. Germline trimming cut 4 bases from V and 6 bases from J; bases unmatched to any gene: 8. The CDR3 length is 16 residues. Germline-derived CDR1 and CDR2 are SGHDN and FVKESK. The sample taken for sequencing was peripheral blood. This sequence originates from a man aged 55 to 70 with acute or convalescent COVID-19. This sequence joins TRBV14 and TRBJ2-1, with 11 nucleotides matching TRBD2. Written as DNA, the CDR3 is TGTGCCAGCAGCCCTTTTACTAGCGGGAGAGGCAATGAGCAGTTCTTC. Residues: CASSPFTSGRGNEQFF.